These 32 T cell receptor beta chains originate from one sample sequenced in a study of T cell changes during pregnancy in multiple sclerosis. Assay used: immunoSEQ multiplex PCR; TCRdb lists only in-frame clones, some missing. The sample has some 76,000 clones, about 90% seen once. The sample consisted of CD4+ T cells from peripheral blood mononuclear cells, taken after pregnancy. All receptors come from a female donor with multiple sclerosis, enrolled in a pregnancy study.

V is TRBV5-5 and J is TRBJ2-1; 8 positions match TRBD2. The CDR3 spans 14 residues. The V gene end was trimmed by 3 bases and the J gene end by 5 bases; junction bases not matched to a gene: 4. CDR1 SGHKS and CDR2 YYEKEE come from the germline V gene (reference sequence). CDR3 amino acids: CASSWDGGDNEQFF. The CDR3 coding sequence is TGTGCCAGCAGCTGGGACGGGGGGGACAATGAGCAGTTCTTC.

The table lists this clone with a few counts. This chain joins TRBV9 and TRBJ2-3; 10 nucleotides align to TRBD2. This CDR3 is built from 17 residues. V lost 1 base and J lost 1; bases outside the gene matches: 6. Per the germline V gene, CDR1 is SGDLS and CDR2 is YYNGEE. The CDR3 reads CASSVTSGTYGTDTQYF. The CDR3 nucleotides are TGTGCCAGCAGCGTAACTAGCGGGACCTACGGCACAGATACGCAGTATTTT. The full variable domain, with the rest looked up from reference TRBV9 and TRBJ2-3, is DSGVTQTPKHLITATGQRVTLRCSPRSGDLSVYWYQQSLDQGLQFLIQYYNGEERAKGNILERFSAQQFPDLHSELNLSSLELGDSALYFCASSVTSGTYGTDTQYFGPGTRLTVL.

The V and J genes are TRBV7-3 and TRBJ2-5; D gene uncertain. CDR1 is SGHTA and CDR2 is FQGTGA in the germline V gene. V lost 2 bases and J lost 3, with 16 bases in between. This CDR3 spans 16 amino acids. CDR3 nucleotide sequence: TGTGCCAGCAGCTTACATGGTACTACGCTAGAAGAGACCCAGTACTTC. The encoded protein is CASSLHGTTLEETQYF.

CDR3 bases: TGTGCAAGTCGCTTAGACCCTAGCGGGGGCCAGCAGTTCTTC. Its protein is CASRLDPSGGQQFF. J is TRBJ2-1 and V is TRBV12-2; the DNA was not compared with TRBD2, the D call given in the table. TRBV12-2 is a recognized pseudogene. This CDR3 is 14 amino acids long.

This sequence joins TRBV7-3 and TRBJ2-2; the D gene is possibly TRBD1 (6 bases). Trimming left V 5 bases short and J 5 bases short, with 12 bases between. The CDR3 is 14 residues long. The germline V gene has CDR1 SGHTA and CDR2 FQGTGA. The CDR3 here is CASSPAGVTGELFF. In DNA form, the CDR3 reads TGTGCCAGCAGCCCGGCAGGGGTAACCGGGGAGCTGTTTTTT.

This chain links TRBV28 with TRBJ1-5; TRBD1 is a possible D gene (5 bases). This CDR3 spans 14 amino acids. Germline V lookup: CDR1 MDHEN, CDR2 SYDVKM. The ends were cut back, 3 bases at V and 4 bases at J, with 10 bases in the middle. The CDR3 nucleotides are TGTGCCAGCAGTTTCCGGGACTGGAATCAGCCCCAGCATTTT. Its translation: CASSFRDWNQPQHF.

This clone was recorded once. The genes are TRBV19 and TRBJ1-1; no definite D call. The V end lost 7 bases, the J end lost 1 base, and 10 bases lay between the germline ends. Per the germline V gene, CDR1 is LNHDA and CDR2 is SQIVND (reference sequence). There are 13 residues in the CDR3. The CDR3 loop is CASTPRGNTEAFF. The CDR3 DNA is TGTGCCAGTACCCCCAGAGGGAACACTGAAGCTTTCTTT.

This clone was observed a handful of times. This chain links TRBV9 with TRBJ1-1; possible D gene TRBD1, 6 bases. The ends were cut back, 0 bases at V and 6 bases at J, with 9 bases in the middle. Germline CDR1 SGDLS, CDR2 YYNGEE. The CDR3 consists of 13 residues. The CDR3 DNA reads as TGTGCCAGCAGCGTAGGCGGGGGGCCTGAAGCTTTCTTT. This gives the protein CASSVGGGPEAFF.

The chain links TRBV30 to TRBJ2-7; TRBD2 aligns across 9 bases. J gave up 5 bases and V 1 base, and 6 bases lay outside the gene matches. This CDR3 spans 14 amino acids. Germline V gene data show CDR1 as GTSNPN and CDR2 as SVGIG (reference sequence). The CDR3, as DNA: TGTGCCTGGAGTGGAATAGCGGGGGTGGACGAGCAGTACTTC. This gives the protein CAWSGIAGVDEQYF.

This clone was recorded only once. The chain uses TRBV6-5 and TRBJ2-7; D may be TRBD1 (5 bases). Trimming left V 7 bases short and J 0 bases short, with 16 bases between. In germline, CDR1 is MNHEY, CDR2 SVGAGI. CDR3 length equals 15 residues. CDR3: CASTRSTESSYEQYF. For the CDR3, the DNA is TGTGCCAGCACCAGATCGACAGAAAGCTCCTACGAGCAGTACTTC.

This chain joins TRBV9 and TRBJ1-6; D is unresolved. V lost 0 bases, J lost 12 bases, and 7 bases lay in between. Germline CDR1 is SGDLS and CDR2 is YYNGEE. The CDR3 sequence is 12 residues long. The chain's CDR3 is CASSVAAGPLHF. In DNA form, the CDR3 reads TGTGCCAGCAGCGTAGCGGCGGGACCCCTCCACTTT.

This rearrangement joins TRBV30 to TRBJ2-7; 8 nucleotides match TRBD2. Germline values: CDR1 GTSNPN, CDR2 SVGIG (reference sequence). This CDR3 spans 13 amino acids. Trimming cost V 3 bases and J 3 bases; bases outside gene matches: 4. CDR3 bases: TGTGCCTGGAGCCCGGGACTAGTCTACGAGCAGTACTTC. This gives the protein CAWSPGLVYEQYF.

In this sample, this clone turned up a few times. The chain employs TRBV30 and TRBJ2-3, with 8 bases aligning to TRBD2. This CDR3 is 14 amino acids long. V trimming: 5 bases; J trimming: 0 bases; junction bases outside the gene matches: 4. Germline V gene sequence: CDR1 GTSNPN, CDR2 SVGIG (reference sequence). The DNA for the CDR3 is TGTGCCTGGCGGGTAGCGGGGAGCACAGATACGCAGTATTTT. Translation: CAWRVAGSTDTQYF.

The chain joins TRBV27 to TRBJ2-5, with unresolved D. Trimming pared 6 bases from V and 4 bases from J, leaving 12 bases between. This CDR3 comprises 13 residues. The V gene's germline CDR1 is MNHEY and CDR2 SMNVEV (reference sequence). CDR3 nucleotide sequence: TGTGCCAGCAGCCCCCGAGGTGGAGAGACCCAGTACTTC. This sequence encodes CASSPRGGETQYF.

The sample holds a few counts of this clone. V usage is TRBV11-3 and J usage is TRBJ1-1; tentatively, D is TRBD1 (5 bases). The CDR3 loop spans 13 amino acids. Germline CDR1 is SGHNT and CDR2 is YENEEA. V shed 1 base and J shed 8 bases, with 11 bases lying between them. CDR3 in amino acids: CASSLGARGEAFF. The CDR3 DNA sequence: TGTGCCAGCAGCTTAGGGGCCCGGGGGGAAGCTTTCTTT.

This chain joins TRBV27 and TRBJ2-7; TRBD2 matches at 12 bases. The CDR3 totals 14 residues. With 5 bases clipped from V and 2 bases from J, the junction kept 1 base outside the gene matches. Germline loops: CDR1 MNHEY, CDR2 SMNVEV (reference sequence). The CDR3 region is CASSRTSGAYEQYF. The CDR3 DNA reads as TGTGCCAGCAGTAGGACTAGCGGGGCCTACGAGCAGTACTTC.

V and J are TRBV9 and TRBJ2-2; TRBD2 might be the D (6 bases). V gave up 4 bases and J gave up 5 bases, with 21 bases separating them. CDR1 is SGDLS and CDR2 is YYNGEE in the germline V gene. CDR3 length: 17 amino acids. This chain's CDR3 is CASSPRAREPRTGELFF. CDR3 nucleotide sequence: TGTGCCAGCAGCCCCAGGGCGCGGGAACCGAGGACCGGGGAGCTGTTTTTT.

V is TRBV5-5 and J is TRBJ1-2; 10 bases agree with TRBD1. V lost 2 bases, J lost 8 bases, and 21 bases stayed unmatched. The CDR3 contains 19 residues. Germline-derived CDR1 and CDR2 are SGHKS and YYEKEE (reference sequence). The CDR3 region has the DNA TGTGCCAGCAGCTTACTTTTTAATCCACTCGCCGGGACAGGGGACGGCTACACCTTC. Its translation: CASSLLFNPLAGTGDGYTF.

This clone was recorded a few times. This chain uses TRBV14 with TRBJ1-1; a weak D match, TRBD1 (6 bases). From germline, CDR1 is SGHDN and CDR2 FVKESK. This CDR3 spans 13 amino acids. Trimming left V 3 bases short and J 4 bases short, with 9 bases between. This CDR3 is CASSQGTFTEAFF. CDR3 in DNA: TGTGCCAGCAGCCAGGGGACATTCACTGAAGCTTTCTTT.

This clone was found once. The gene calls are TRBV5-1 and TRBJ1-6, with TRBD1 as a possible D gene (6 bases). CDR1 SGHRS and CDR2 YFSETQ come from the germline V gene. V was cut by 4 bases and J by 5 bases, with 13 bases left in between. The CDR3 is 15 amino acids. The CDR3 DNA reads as TGCGCCAGCAGCCGCGGGGGGGGCGATAATTCACCCCTCCACTTT. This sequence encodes CASSRGGGDNSPLHF.

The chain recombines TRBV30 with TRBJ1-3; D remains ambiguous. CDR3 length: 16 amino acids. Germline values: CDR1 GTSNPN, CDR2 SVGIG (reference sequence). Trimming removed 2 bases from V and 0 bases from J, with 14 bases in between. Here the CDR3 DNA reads TGTGCCTGGAGTTCTAGGAGGGCCAACTCTGGAAACACCATATATTTT. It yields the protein CAWSSRRANSGNTIYF.

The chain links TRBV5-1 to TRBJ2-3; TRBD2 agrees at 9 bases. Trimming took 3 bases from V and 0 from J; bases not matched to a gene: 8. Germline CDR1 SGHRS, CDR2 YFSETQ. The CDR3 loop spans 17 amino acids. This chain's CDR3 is CASSWASSGSSTDTQYF. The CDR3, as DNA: TGCGCCAGCAGCTGGGCGAGTAGCGGGAGTAGCACAGATACGCAGTATTTT. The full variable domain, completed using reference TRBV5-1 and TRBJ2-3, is KAGVTQTPRYLIKTRGQQVTLSCSPISGHRSVSWYQQTPGQGLQFLFEYFSETQRNKGNFPGRFSGRQFSNSRSEMNVSTLELGDSALYLCASSWASSGSSTDTQYFGPGTRLTVL.

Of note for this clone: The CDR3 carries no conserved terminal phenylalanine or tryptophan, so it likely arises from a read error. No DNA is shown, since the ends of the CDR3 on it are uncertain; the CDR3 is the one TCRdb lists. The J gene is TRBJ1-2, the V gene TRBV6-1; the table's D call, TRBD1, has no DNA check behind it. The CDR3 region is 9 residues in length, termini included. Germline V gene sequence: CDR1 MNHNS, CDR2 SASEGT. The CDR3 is CASRGQGAL.

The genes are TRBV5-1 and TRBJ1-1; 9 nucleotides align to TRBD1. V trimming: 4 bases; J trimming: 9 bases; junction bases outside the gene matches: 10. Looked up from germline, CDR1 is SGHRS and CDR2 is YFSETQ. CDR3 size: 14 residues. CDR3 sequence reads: CASSEGQGGSQAFF. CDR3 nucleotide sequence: TGCGCCAGCAGCGAGGGACAGGGTGGAAGTCAAGCTTTCTTT.

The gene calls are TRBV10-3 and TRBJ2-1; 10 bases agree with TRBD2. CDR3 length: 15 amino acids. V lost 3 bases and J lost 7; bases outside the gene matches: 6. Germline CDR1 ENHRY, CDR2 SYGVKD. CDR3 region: CAISDRAGGFNEQFF. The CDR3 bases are TGTGCCATCAGTGATCGAGCGGGAGGGTTTAATGAGCAGTTCTTC.

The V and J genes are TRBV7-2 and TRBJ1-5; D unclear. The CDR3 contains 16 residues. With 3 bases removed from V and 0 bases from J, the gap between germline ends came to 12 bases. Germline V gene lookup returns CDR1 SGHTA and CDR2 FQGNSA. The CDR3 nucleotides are TGTGCCAGCAGCTTGTTGGGCGTAGGTAGCAATCAGCCCCAGCATTTT. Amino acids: CASSLLGVGSNQPQHF.

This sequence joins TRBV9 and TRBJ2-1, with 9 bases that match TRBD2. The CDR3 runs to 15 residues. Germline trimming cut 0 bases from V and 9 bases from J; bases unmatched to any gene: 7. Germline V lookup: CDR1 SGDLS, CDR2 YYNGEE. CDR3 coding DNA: TGTGCCAGCAGCGTAGTGGCGGGGGGGCCGGTTGAGCAGTTCTTC. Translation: CASSVVAGGPVEQFF.

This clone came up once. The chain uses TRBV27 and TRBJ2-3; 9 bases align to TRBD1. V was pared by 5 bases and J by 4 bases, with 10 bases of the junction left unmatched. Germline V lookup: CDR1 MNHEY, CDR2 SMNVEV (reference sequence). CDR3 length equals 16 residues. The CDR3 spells CASSRGTGIPPDTQYF. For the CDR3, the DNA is TGTGCCAGCAGTCGTGGGACAGGGATTCCCCCAGATACGCAGTATTTT.

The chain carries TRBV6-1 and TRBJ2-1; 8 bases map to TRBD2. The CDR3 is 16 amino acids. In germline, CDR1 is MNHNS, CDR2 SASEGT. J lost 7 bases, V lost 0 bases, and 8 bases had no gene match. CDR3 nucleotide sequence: TGTGCCAGCAGTGAAGCGGCTGGGACTAGTCCGAATGAGCAGTTCTTC. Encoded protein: CASSEAAGTSPNEQFF.

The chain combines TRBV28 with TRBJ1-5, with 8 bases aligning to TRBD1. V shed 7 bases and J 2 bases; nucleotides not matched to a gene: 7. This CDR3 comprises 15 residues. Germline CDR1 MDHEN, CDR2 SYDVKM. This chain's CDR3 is CASTKTGAGNQPQHF. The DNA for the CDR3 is TGTGCCAGCACGAAGACAGGGGCTGGCAATCAGCCCCAGCATTTT.

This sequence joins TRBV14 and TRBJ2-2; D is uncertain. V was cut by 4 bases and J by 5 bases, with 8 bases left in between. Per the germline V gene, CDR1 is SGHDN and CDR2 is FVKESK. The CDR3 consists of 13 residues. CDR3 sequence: CASSRQTTGELFF. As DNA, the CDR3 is TGTGCCAGCAGCCGTCAAACAACCGGGGAGCTGTTTTTT.

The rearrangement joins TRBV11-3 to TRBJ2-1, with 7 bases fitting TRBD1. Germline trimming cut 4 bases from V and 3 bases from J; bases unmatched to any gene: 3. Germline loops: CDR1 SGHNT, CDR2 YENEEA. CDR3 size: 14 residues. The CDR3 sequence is CASSSRTGYNEQFF. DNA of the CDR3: TGTGCCAGCAGCTCCCGGACAGGCTACAATGAGCAGTTCTTC.